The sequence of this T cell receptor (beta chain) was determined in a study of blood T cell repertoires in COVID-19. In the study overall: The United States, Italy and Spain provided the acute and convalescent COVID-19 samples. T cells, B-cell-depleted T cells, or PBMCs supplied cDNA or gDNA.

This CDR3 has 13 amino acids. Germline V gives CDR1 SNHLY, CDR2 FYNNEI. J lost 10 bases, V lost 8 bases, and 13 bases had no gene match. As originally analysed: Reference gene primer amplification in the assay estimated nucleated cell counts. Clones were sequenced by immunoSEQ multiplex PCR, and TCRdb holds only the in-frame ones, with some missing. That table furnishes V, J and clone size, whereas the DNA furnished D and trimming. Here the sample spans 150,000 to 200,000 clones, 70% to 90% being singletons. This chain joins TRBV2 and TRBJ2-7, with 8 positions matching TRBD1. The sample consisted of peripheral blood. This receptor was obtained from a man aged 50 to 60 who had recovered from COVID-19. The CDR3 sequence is CASRGQGGTGQYF. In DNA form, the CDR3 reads TGTGCCAGCCGAGGACAGGGTGGGACGGGACAGTACTTC.